This is a list of T cell receptor beta chains from one sample in a study of T cell changes during pregnancy in multiple sclerosis. Produced via immunoSEQ multiplex PCR; TCRdb's table is partial and in-frame only. The sample carries some 49,000 clones, 85% to 95% recorded once. Sequenced here: CD4+ T cells from peripheral blood mononuclear cells, sampled in the second trimester of pregnancy. The receptors stem from a female donor in good health, enrolled as a control in a pregnancy study. CDR3s include the opening cysteine and the closing phenylalanine or tryptophan. Fields, in order: CDR3 length, J gene, V gene, CDR3 protein.

>14|TRBJ1-4|TRBV30
CAWSVGSANEKLFF
>14|TRBJ1-2|TRBV11-2
CASSGRGAAYGYTF
>14|TRBJ2-5|TRBV7-2
CASSLSAGQETQYF
>17|TRBJ2-3|TRBV4-3
CASSPLISGRATDTQYF
>13|TRBJ2-3|TRBV7-7
CASSLAGGGEQYF
>17|TRBJ2-7|TRBV9
CASSPRGSGGASHEQYF
>14|TRBJ2-5|TRBV6-6
CASTSGGVVGTQYF
>14|TRBJ2-3|TRBV19
CASSLQVGGDTQYF
>17|TRBJ2-5|TRBV4-1
CASSQGYSSGGGETQYF
>19|TRBJ1-1|TRBV27
CASSLPAWGVATMNTEAFF
>15|TRBJ2-1|TRBV7-2
CASSLGTGNYNEQFF
>15|TRBJ1-2|TRBV2
CATKDRAFVSPGYTF
>15|TRBJ1-2|TRBV25-1
CASSESVRSNYGYTF
>14|TRBJ2-7|TRBV11-1
CASSLAGRAYEQYF
>18|TRBJ2-2|TRBV18
CASSRTGGSPLNTGELFF
>19|TRBJ2-2|TRBV2
CASSEALFGRDRNTGELFF
>15|TRBJ2-1|TRBV19
CASEPKGRFSNEQFF
>14|TRBJ1-1|TRBV19
CASSIAGTSTEAFF
>14|TRBJ2-7|TRBV4-3
CASSQDRTTYEQYF
>12|TRBJ1-1|TRBV2
CASSLYETEAFF
>18|TRBJ1-3|TRBV5-4
CASSFLWGESKEGNTIYF
>14|TRBJ1-6|TRBV6-1
CALGRSSYNSPLHF
>14|TRBJ1-1|TRBV13
CASSSGGTNTEAFF
>12|TRBJ1-6|TRBV5-4
CASSRTGSPLHF
>16|TRBJ2-5|TRBV11-2
CASSSQGAFLEGTQYF
>13|TRBJ1-2|TRBV6-5
CASSIDGRYGYTF
>15|TRBJ1-2|TRBV30
CAWANKAVDHYGYTF
>13|TRBJ2-1|TRBV7-3
CASSPPSTSEQFF
>14|TRBJ1-1|TRBV30
CAFGAGTANTEAFF
>17|TRBJ1-6|TRBV23-1
CASSQSSRDRGDSPLHF
>17|TRBJ2-3|TRBV21-1
CASSGLAGGFSTDTQYF
>15|TRBJ1-1|TRBV19
CASSLGWKGVTEAFF
>14|TRBJ1-1|TRBV5-1
CASSEPTGGQEAFF
>16|TRBJ1-2|TRBV18
CASSFVQGADNYGYTF
>14|TRBJ2-1|TRBV13
CASSFGTSDNEQFF
>15|TRBJ1-1|TRBV5-1
CASSLVAVRNTEAFF
>17|TRBJ1-5|TRBV5-1
CASSPGTPQLSNQPQHF
>15|TRBJ2-7|TRBV4-1
CASSQAGQGSYEQYF
>17|TRBJ2-2|TRBV7-9
CASSLDMGALGTGELFF
>15|TRBJ1-1|TRBV5-1
CASSSLRSRDTEAFF
>17|TRBJ1-6|TRBV19
CASSTTQGKAYNSPLHF
>13|TRBJ2-7|TRBV6-5
CASSYSTGHEQYF
>15|TRBJ2-7|TRBV5-6
CASSRDRGLTYEQYF
>15|TRBJ2-1|TRBV9
CASSVVAGGRNEQFF
>15|TRBJ2-1|TRBV7-9
CASSLREGDYNEQFF
>14|TRBJ2-7|TRBV7-2
CASTTDSRNYEQYF
>15|TRBJ2-7|TRBV4-2
CASSQDRGDRYEQYF
>14|TRBJ2-7|TRBV9
CASSVGGLTFEQYF